This T cell receptor beta chain was sequenced during a study of blood T cell repertoires in COVID-19. For the study at large: Researchers got acute and convalescent COVID-19 samples from the United States, Italy and Spain.

Authors' data handling: Scientists estimated how many nucleated cells there were by amplifying reference gene primers. The method was immunoSEQ multiplex PCR; TCRdb's version includes in-frame clones alone and lacks a portion of them. That table is the source of V, J and clone size, and D and trimming were worked out from the DNA. The sample shows approximately 300,000 clones, approximately 88% of them seen only once. CDR3 length: 15 residues. Germline lookup yields CDR1 LNHDA and CDR2 SQIVND (reference sequence). Losses at the gene ends were 3 bases for V and 2 bases for J; bases not matched to a gene: 5.

The sequence came from a woman between 45 and 65 years old with active or convalescent COVID-19. This chain joins TRBV19 and TRBJ2-3; 7 bases line up with TRBD2. The sequenced material came from peripheral blood. The CDR3 DNA is TGTGCCAGTAGTATCAGCGGGACTTCCACAGATACGCAGTATTTT. Encoded protein: CASSISGTSTDTQYF.